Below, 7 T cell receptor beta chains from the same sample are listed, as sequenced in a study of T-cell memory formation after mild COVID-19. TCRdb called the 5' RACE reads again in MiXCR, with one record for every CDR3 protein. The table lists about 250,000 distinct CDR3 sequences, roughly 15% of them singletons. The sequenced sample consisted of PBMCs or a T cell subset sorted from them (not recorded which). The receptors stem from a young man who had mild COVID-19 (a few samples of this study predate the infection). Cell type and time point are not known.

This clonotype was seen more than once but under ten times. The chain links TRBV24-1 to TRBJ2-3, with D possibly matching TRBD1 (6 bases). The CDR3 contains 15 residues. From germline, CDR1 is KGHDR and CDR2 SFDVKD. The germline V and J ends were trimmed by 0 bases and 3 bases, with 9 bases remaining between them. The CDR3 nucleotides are TGTGCCACCAGTGATTTGGCAGGGGTGACAGATACGCAGTATTTT. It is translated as CATSDLAGVTDTQYF.

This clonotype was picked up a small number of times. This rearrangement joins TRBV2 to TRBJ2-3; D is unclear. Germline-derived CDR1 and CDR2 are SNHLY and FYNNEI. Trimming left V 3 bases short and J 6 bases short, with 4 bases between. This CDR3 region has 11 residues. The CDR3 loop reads CASSERDTQYF. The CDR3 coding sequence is TGTGCCAGCAGTGAGCGGGATACGCAGTATTTT.

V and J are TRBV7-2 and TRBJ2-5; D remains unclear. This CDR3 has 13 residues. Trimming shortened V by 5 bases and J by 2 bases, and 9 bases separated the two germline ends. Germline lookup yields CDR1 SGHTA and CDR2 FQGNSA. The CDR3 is CASSPSRQETQYF. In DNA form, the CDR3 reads TGTGCCAGCAGCCCGAGCCGGCAAGAGACCCAGTACTTC.

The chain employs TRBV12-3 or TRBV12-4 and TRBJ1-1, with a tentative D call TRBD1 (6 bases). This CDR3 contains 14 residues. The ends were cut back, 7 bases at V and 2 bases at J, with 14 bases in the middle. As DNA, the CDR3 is TGTGCCAGCACCCTAGACAGGCTCAACACTGAAGCTTTCTTT. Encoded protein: CASTLDRLNTEAFF.

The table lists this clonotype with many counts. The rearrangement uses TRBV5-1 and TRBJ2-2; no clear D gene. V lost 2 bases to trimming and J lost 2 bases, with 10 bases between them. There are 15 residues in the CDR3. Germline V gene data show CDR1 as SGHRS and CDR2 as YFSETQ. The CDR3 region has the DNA TGCGCCAGCAGCTTTCGGGCATCCAACACCGGGGAGCTGTTTTTT. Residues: CASSFRASNTGELFF. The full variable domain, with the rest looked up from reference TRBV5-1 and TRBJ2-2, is KAGVTQTPRYLIKTRGQQVTLSCSPISGHRSVSWYQQTPGQGLQFLFEYFSETQRNKGNFPGRFSGRQFSNSRSEMNVSTLELGDSALYLCASSFRASNTGELFFGEGSRLTVL.

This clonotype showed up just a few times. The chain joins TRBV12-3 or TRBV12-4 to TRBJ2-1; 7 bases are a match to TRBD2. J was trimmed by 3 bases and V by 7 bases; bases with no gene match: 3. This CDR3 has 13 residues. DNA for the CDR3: TGTGCCAGCAAGTCGGGGGGCTACAATGAGCAGTTCTTC. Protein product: CASKSGGYNEQFF.

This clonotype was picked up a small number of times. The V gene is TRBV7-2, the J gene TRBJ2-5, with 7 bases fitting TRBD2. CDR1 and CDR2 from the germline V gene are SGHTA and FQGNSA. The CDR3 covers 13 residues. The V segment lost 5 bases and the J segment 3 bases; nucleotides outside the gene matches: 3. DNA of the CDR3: TGTGCCAGCAGCCGGGACTATAAAGAGACCCAGTACTTC. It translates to CASSRDYKETQYF.